This TCR beta chain originates from a study of T cells in women clearing cervical HPV infection. Concerning this clone itself: The CDR3 end lies 3 residues beyond the end of the read and is filled in from the germline J gene.

Using immunoSEQ multiplex PCR, the repertoire was profiled, and TCRdb retains in-frame clones only, with some absent. The sample has tens of thousands of clones; the top ten hold 6.5% to 7%. The CDR3 sequence is 13 residues long. Germline V gene lookup returns CDR1 SGHRS and CDR2 YFSETQ. Trimming took off 4 bases at V and 4 bases at J, with 11 bases between the two ends. The receptor comes from a woman between 18 and 70 years old with a cervical HPV16 infection that either progressed to CIN3+ or cleared (not recorded which). The chain uses TRBV5-1 and TRBJ1-2; D unclear. Sample: blood buffy coat. The CDR3 DNA, read in part, is TGCGCCAGCAGCCCTCTAAGAACCTATGGC. Amino acid sequence: CASSPLRTYG. Given in full, the CDR3 is CASSPLRTYGYTF.